This T cell receptor beta chain was identified in a study of blood T cells in healthy people across ages. Whole-study findings and limits: The donors' CMV status was not determined, possibly confounding changes in expanded clonotypes. The study found more naive CD4+ cells and higher diversity in long-lived than aged donors.

This clonotype was counted a few times. Its antigen is not known. This CDR3 comprises 14 residues. Germline V gene sequence: CDR1 SEHNR, CDR2 FQNEAQ (reference sequence). Trimming pared 5 bases from V and 4 bases from J, leaving 9 bases between. Donors were healthy Caucasian individuals from Russia aged about 6 to 90. It was with a sample-barcoded 5' primer and a J-beta primer mix that a second PCR of roughly 6 to 11 cycles was run. Each cDNA molecule, via a template-switch adaptor with 12 random nucleotides, was tagged. MiXCR was run by TCRdb on the 5' RACE reads, yielding one entry per CDR3 protein. The table shows about 640,000 distinct CDR3 sequences, with around three fifths occurring only once.

The sequenced sample was blood. This TCR was sampled from a man between 60 and 70 years old in good health. V and J are TRBV7-9 and TRBJ1-6, with no clear D. CDR3 nucleotide sequence: TGTGCCAGCAGCCCGGACCTTTATAATTCACCCCTCCACTTT. It translates to CASSPDLYNSPLHF.